These 32 T cell receptor beta chains were sequenced from one sample in a study of PD-L1 blockade in urothelial cancer. As for time point: pretreatment peripheral blood. Method: immunoSEQ multiplex PCR; TCRdb's copy keeps in-frame clones and lacks some. The sample consists of around 45,000 clones, approximately 78% of them appearing once. The specimen comprised PBMCs, sampled around atezolizumab (anti-PD-L1) treatment. Every receptor here comes from a man aged 45-65 years with urothelial cancer.

CDR3 DNA: TGTGCCAGCAGCTTAAGGCTAGGGACTAGCGGGCACAATGAGCAGTTCTTC. Amino acid sequence: CASSLRLGTSGHNEQFF. The genes are TRBV7-2 and TRBJ2-1; TRBD2 matches at 12 bases. J was trimmed by 5 bases and V by 2 bases; bases with no gene match: 7. Germline V gene sequence: CDR1 SGHTA, CDR2 FQGNSA. This CDR3 region has 17 residues.

CDR3 sequence reads: CASTEVSGTDSNYGYTF. CDR3 sequence (DNA): TGTGCCAGCACTGAGGTGTCGGGGACAGATTCTAACTATGGCTACACCTTC. The genes are TRBV2 and TRBJ1-2, with 7 bases fitting TRBD1. The CDR3 spans 17 residues. Looked up from germline, CDR1 is SNHLY and CDR2 is FYNNEI. The V and J ends lost 7 bases and 0 bases, in that order; junction bases with no gene match: 14.

This clone was found once. The genes are TRBV5-1 and TRBJ2-2, with no clear D. The CDR3 contains 14 residues. The germline gives CDR1 SGHRS, CDR2 YFSETQ. The ends were cut back, 0 bases at V and 7 bases at J, with 10 bases in the middle. This CDR3 reads CASSLDGSGGELFF. The CDR3 DNA sequence: TGCGCCAGCAGCTTGGATGGTTCAGGCGGGGAGCTGTTTTTT.

The J gene is TRBJ1-1, the V gene TRBV7-9; D not certain. Trimming removed 0 bases from V and 3 bases from J, with 11 bases in between. This CDR3 region has 15 residues. CDR1 and CDR2 (germline): SEHNR, FQNEAQ (reference sequence). As DNA, the CDR3 is TGTGCCAGCAGCTTAGCGCTATCTAGGCACACTGAAGCTTTCTTT. This translates into CASSLALSRHTEAFF.

The chain recombines TRBV4-1 with TRBJ1-6, with 10 bases lining up with TRBD1. With 3 bases clipped from V and 10 bases from J, the junction kept 3 bases outside the gene matches. The germline gives CDR1 MGHRA, CDR2 YSYEKL. The CDR3 runs 14 residues. The CDR3 nucleotides read TGCGCCAGCAGCCAGGACAGGGGGAGCTCACCCCTCCACTTT. This sequence encodes CASSQDRGSSPLHF.

Turning to this clone: The sample carries other DNA sequences with the same CDR3. The gene calls are TRBV5-1 and TRBJ2-5; 9 bases fit TRBD2. V trimming: 0 bases; J trimming: 2 bases; junction bases outside the gene matches: 2. The CDR3 has 15 residues. CDR1 is SGHRS and CDR2 is YFSETQ in the germline V gene. CDR3 bases: TGCGCCAGCAGCTTGGTACTAGCGGGTCAAGAGACCCAGTACTTC. It codes for CASSLVLAGQETQYF. Complete variable domain (other parts from reference TRBV5-1 and TRBJ2-5): KAGVTQTPRYLIKTRGQQVTLSCSPISGHRSVSWYQQTPGQGLQFLFEYFSETQRNKGNFPGRFSGRQFSNSRSEMNVSTLELGDSALYLCASSLVLAGQETQYFGPGTRLLVL.

V and J are TRBV5-6 and TRBJ1-2; D is ambiguous. Trimming cost V 4 bases and J 1 base, with 11 bases left between them. Germline loops: CDR1 SGHDT, CDR2 YYEEEE. The CDR3 loop spans 14 amino acids. The CDR3 DNA reads as TGTGCCAGCAGCCCCCAGGAGGTTAACTATGGCTACACCTTC. It is translated as CASSPQEVNYGYTF.

The chain is built from TRBV18 and TRBJ2-5, with D possibly TRBD1 on 6 matching bases. In germline, CDR1 is KGHSH, CDR2 LQKENI. V was clipped by 1 base and J by 5 bases, with 14 bases between them. CDR3 length equals 15 residues. The CDR3 DNA is TGTGCCAGCTCACCACGTACAGGACAGTGGGAGACCCAGTACTTC. This gives the protein CASSPRTGQWETQYF.

The chain couples TRBV11-3 to TRBJ1-1; D not certain. This CDR3 has 14 residues. Germline lookup yields CDR1 SGHNT and CDR2 YENEEA. V was pared by 3 bases and J by 1 base, with 9 bases between. This CDR3 reads CASSFSGRNTEAFF. The CDR3 DNA reads TGTGCCAGCAGCTTTTCCGGGAGGAACACTGAAGCTTTCTTT.

This chain uses TRBV28 with TRBJ2-5, with 8 bases fitting TRBD1. The CDR3 has 17 residues. With 2 bases clipped from V and 1 base from J, the junction kept 9 bases outside the gene matches. Germline CDR1 reads MDHEN; CDR2 reads SYDVKM. The CDR3 bases are TGTGCCAGCAGTTTACCCGGACAGGGAAGGTCCCAAGAGACCCAGTACTTC. Translated, it gives CASSLPGQGRSQETQYF.

A few counts support this clone. The rearrangement joins TRBV6-5 to TRBJ2-4, with a weak D call TRBD2 (6 bases). This CDR3 has 13 residues. Deletions cut 0 bases from V and 15 bases from J, with 15 bases between. Germline values: CDR1 MNHEY, CDR2 SVGAGI. DNA of the CDR3: TGTGCCAGCAGTTACTCGAGGGACTCTAGTCTGTACTTC. It is translated as CASSYSRDSSLYF.

The chain uses TRBV7-8 and TRBJ2-1, with unresolved D. CDR3 size: 15 residues. Germline loops: CDR1 SGHVS, CDR2 FQNEAQ. Trimming took 5 bases from V and 6 from J, leaving 17 bases between them. CDR3 region: CASSLPMRMGNEQFF. The CDR3 region has the DNA TGTGCCAGCAGCCTACCGATGAGGATGGGCAATGAGCAGTTCTTC. The whole variable domain, remainder taken from reference TRBV7-8 and TRBJ2-1, is GAGVSQSPRYKVAKRGQDVALRCDPISGHVSLFWYQQALGQGPEFLTYFQNEAQLDKSGLPSDRFFAERPEGSVSTLKIQRTQQEDSAVYLCASSLPMRMGNEQFFGPGTRLTVL.

V is TRBV5-6 and J is TRBJ1-3, with 7 bases aligning to TRBD1. This CDR3 has 16 residues. V lost 3 bases and J lost 8; bases outside the gene matches: 14. CDR1 is SGHDT, CDR2 YYEEEE, per germline. The CDR3 loop reads CASSYLSGTAFDTIYF. The CDR3 DNA follows: TGTGCCAGCAGCTACTTATCCGGGACAGCCTTCGACACCATATATTTT.

The V gene is TRBV28, the J gene TRBJ1-2; a possible D gene is TRBD1 (5 bases). The germline V gene has CDR1 MDHEN and CDR2 SYDVKM. The CDR3 spans 21 residues. V was cut by 7 bases and J by 7 bases, with 40 bases left in between. The CDR3: CASIGDGLRRPGRDQGPGYTF. Here the CDR3 DNA reads TGTGCCAGCATCGGTGACGGCCTACGGAGGCCTGGGAGGGACCAGGGTCCTGGCTACACCTTC.

This chain connects TRBV4-1 to TRBJ2-5, with D perhaps matching TRBD1 (6 bases). This CDR3 contains 16 residues. CDR1 is MGHRA and CDR2 is YSYEKL in the germline V gene. V lost 2 bases to trimming and J lost 1 base, with 14 bases between them. The CDR3 is CASSQRPLRGQETQYF. The CDR3 region has the DNA TGCGCCAGCAGCCAAAGGCCTCTCAGGGGCCAAGAGACCCAGTACTTC.

The rearrangement uses TRBV7-9 and TRBJ1-3; no clear D gene. Germline CDR1 SEHNR, CDR2 FQNEAQ (reference sequence). The CDR3 spans 15 residues. V lost 2 bases and J lost 2, with 10 bases in between. The CDR3 DNA sequence: TGTGCCAGCAGCTTAACGCGTGGAGCTGGAAACACCATATATTTT. It yields the protein CASSLTRGAGNTIYF.

V and J are TRBV5-6 and TRBJ1-2, with D maybe TRBD1 (5 bases). The CDR3 length is 14 residues. From germline, CDR1 is SGHDT and CDR2 YYEEEE. Trimming shortened V by 4 bases and J by 7 bases, and 17 bases separated the two germline ends. DNA for the CDR3: TGTGCCAGCAGCGACGGGTGGGGCACGGCTGGCTACACCTTC. Its protein product is CASSDGWGTAGYTF.

The chain combines TRBV19 with TRBJ1-4; weak D call: TRBD1 (5 bases). Germline CDR1 LNHDA, CDR2 SQIVND (reference sequence). Trimming removed 8 bases from V and 0 bases from J, with 13 bases in between. CDR3 length: 15 residues. CDR3 protein: CASFAGDATNEKLFF. Written as DNA, the CDR3 is TGTGCCAGTTTTGCGGGGGATGCAACTAATGAAAAACTGTTTTTT.

The chain carries TRBV19 and TRBJ1-4; D unclear. Germline V gives CDR1 LNHDA, CDR2 SQIVND (reference sequence). This CDR3 has 14 amino acids. V lost 5 bases, J lost 3 bases, and 10 bases lay in between. CDR3: CASSSHLANEKLFF. CDR3 nucleotide sequence: TGTGCCAGTAGTTCACATCTAGCTAATGAAAAACTGTTTTTT.

Concerning this clone itself: Other DNA variants within this sample encode the same CDR3. This sequence joins TRBV2 and TRBJ1-5, with 7 bases lining up with TRBD1. The CDR3 contains 14 residues. Germline lookup yields CDR1 SNHLY and CDR2 FYNNEI. Trimming at V came to 4 bases and at J to 2 bases, leaving 2 bases not matched to a gene. CDR3 sequence: CASSGTGGNQPQHF. The CDR3 DNA follows: TGTGCCAGCAGTGGTACAGGGGGCAATCAGCCCCAGCATTTT.

The CDR3 region has the DNA TGTGCCAGCAGTAATAGCGGGGGCCACTACAATGAGCAGTTCTTC. Encoded protein: CASSNSGGHYNEQFF. The rearrangement joins TRBV2 to TRBJ2-1, with 9 bases aligning to TRBD2. The CDR3 is 15 residues long. Germline CDR1 reads SNHLY; CDR2 reads FYNNEI. V lost 5 bases and J lost 3; bases outside the gene matches: 5.

This chain connects TRBV7-9 to TRBJ1-4; D gene uncertain. Germline lookup yields CDR1 SEHNR and CDR2 FQNEAQ (reference sequence). The CDR3 consists of 15 residues. V was pared by 4 bases and J by 5 bases, with 14 bases between. The chain's CDR3 is CASSWGGERNEKLFF. Written as DNA, the CDR3 is TGTGCCAGCAGCTGGGGTGGGGAGAGGAATGAAAAACTGTTTTTT. The complete variable domain, with remaining parts taken from reference TRBV7-9 and TRBJ1-4, reads DTGVSQNPRHKITKRGQNVTFRCDPISEHNRLYWYRQTLGQGPEFLTYFQNEAQLEKSRLLSDRFSAERPKGSFSTLEIQRTEQGDSAMYLCASSWGGERNEKLFFGSGTQLSVL.

This sequence joins TRBV5-1 and TRBJ2-7, with D possibly being TRBD1 (6 bases). V gave up 2 bases and J gave up 5 bases, with 17 bases separating them. The CDR3 length is 15 residues. The germline V gene has CDR1 SGHRS and CDR2 YFSETQ. CDR3 in DNA: TGCGCCAGCAGCTTAATAGTGGACAGTTACCACGAGCAGTACTTC. Translating it yields CASSLIVDSYHEQYF.

The chain employs TRBV5-1 and TRBJ2-1, with D tentatively TRBD2 (6 bases). The CDR3 is 15 residues long. Germline V gene sequence: CDR1 SGHRS, CDR2 YFSETQ. V dropped 4 bases and J dropped 0 bases, with 11 bases sitting between them. The CDR3 DNA sequence: TGCGCCAGCAGCAGGACGGGGGTCTCCTACAATGAGCAGTTCTTC. This sequence encodes CASSRTGVSYNEQFF.

This clone was observed a handful of times. The V gene is TRBV28, the J gene TRBJ1-1; D perhaps matches TRBD1 (5 bases). This CDR3 has 13 residues. The germline V and J ends were trimmed by 1 base and 7 bases, with 10 bases remaining between them. Germline values: CDR1 MDHEN, CDR2 SYDVKM. CDR3 amino acids: CASSLYVDSEAFF. The CDR3 nucleotides read TGTGCCAGCAGTTTATACGTCGACAGTGAAGCTTTCTTT. Looking up the rest from reference TRBV28 and TRBJ1-1 gives the full variable domain: DVKVTQSSRYLVKRTGEKVFLECVQDMDHENMFWYRQDPGLGLRLIYFSYDVKMKEKGDIPEGYSVSREKKERFSLILESASTNQTSMYLCASSLYVDSEAFFGQGTRLTVV.

This chain joins TRBV5-4 and TRBJ1-1; tentatively, D is TRBD1 (6 bases). With 6 bases removed from V and 5 bases from J, the gap between germline ends came to 20 bases. Germline V gene sequence: CDR1 SGHNT, CDR2 YYREEE (reference sequence). This CDR3 is built from 15 residues. CDR3 residues: CASTSNREGLTEAFF. The DNA for the CDR3 is TGTGCCAGCACATCAAACAGGGAGGGTTTGACTGAAGCTTTCTTT.

The chain couples TRBV10-3 to TRBJ1-1; unclear D gene. There are 13 residues in the CDR3. Germline V gene data show CDR1 as ENHRY and CDR2 as SYGVKD. The chain's CDR3 is CAIKDSLNTEAFF. In DNA form, the CDR3 reads TGTGCTATTAAGGACTCCCTGAACACTGAAGCTTTCTTT.

The CDR3 nucleotides read TGTGCCAGCAGCCAAGATGGAGGGGTTCAGTACTTC. This sequence encodes CASSQDGGVQYF. This chain uses TRBV4-2 with TRBJ2-5; weak D call: TRBD2 (6 bases). The CDR3 extends over 12 amino acids. Germline CDR1 and CDR2: LGHNA and YNFKEQ. Trimming stripped 0 bases from V and 11 bases from J, with 10 bases between.

About this clone itself: Other DNA sequences in this sample translate to the same CDR3. V and J are TRBV7-6 and TRBJ2-2; D is unclear. This CDR3 has 12 amino acids. Trimming shortened V by 5 bases and J by 2 bases, and 3 bases separated the two germline ends. Germline V gene data show CDR1 as SGHVS and CDR2 as FNYEAQ. The CDR3 region is CASSLNTGELFF. CDR3 sequence (DNA): TGTGCCAGCAGCCTCAACACCGGGGAGCTGTTTTTT.

The chain uses TRBV6-5 and TRBJ2-1; D gene ambiguous. This CDR3 has 14 amino acids. The V end lost 0 bases, the J end lost 4 bases, and 7 bases lay between the germline ends. CDR1 and CDR2 from the germline V gene are MNHEY and SVGAGI. DNA of the CDR3: TGTGCCAGCAGTTACTCGAGCAGGTACAATGAGCAGTTCTTC. Protein: CASSYSSRYNEQFF.

The gene calls are TRBV15 and TRBJ2-2, with a tentative D call TRBD1 (5 bases). Trimming left V 0 bases short and J 4 bases short, with 6 bases between. This CDR3 spans 14 amino acids. The germline CDR1 and CDR2 sequences are LNHNV and YYDKDF (reference sequence). CDR3 residues: CATSRDRGTGELFF. CDR3 bases: TGTGCCACCAGCAGAGATAGGGGCACCGGGGAGCTGTTTTTT.

V and J are TRBV7-9 and TRBJ1-1, with 9 positions matching TRBD1. Trimming cost V 11 bases and J 6 bases; bases outside gene matches: 7. Germline V gene data show CDR1 as SEHNR and CDR2 as FQNEAQ (reference sequence). The CDR3 sequence is 12 residues long. CDR3: CAGGQGYAEAFF. As DNA, the CDR3 is TGTGCCGGAGGACAGGGGTACGCTGAAGCTTTCTTT.